Below, 16 T cell receptor beta chains from the same sample are listed, as sequenced in a study of neurological immune-mediated disorders (dated by TCRdb to between 2018 and 2020). The library relied on 5' RACE. The sample was run on an Illumina HiSeq 2500. Starting from the raw public reads, TCRdb applied fastp trimming at Q25, assembled clones with MiXCR and retained in-frame beta chains. A single entry per CDR3 protein holds the most common genes and DNA from its merged rows. This sample holds fewer than 70,000 distinct CDR3 sequences; more than 9.5% were observed only once. The ten largest clones add up to around an eighth of the sample. Reading the label with the study, this specimen's time point is: longitudinal time-point 2. Material for sequencing was PBMCs. These receptors all stem from a man aged 25 to 40 in good health.

At least ten counts were recorded for this clonotype. The chain uses TRBV29-1 and TRBJ1-1; D unresolved. The ends were cut back, 6 bases at V and 1 base at J, with 9 bases in the middle. Germline-derived CDR1 and CDR2 are SQVTM and ANQGSEA. The CDR3 sequence is 12 residues long. The CDR3 coding sequence is TGCAGCGTACACAGCTCGAACACTGAAGCTTTCTTT. Translated, it gives CSVHSSNTEAFF.

This clonotype was observed at least ten times. V is TRBV5-1 and J is TRBJ1-1; 8 nucleotides match TRBD1. V was pared by 0 bases and J by 4 bases, with 8 bases of the junction left unmatched. The CDR3 is 16 residues long. CDR1 and CDR2 from the germline V gene are SGHRS and YFSETQ. The CDR3 spells CASSLVAGGEGTEAFF. CDR3 DNA: TGCGCCAGCAGCTTGGTGGCAGGGGGCGAGGGCACTGAAGCTTTCTTT.

Many counts were recorded for this clonotype. The V gene is TRBV2, the J gene TRBJ2-2; D gene uncertain. The germline CDR1 and CDR2 sequences are SNHLY and FYNNEI. Trimming removed 7 bases from V and 6 bases from J, with 15 bases in between. This CDR3 has 14 residues. The CDR3 DNA sequence: TGTGCCAGCACCCCGGAGCCTTCCTCCGGGGAGCTGTTTTTT. The encoded protein is CASTPEPSSGELFF.

This clonotype occurred many times. The chain has TRBV29-1 and TRBJ2-2; 9 positions match TRBD1. The germline gives CDR1 SQVTM, CDR2 ANQGSEA. The CDR3 is 14 amino acids. J was trimmed by 3 bases and V by 7 bases; bases with no gene match: 6. CDR3 region: CSGKTGGDTGELFF. CDR3 nucleotides: TGCAGCGGCAAAACAGGGGGCGACACCGGGGAGCTGTTTTTT.

This clonotype was recorded at least ten times. The J gene is TRBJ2-1, the V gene TRBV3-1; tentative D call: TRBD1 (6 bases). The V end lost 4 bases, the J end lost 4 bases, and 14 bases lay between the germline ends. Germline V gene lookup returns CDR1 LGHDT and CDR2 YNNKEL (reference sequence). This CDR3 has 15 amino acids. The CDR3 sequence is CASSPGTPSYNEQFF. The DNA for the CDR3 is TGTGCCAGCAGCCCCGGGACACCCAGTTACAATGAGCAGTTCTTC.

This clonotype was seen at least ten times. The chain is built from TRBV2 and TRBJ2-7, with no clear D. V was trimmed by 9 bases and J by 2 bases, leaving 11 bases between them. The V gene's germline CDR1 is SNHLY and CDR2 FYNNEI. The CDR3 extends over 12 amino acids. CDR3 residues: CASPGRTYEQYF. The CDR3 DNA reads as TGTGCCAGTCCGGGCAGGACCTACGAGCAGTACTTC.

This clonotype has at least ten counts. V gene TRBV10-2 combines with J gene TRBJ2-3; 9 positions agree with TRBD1. CDR1 and CDR2 from the germline V gene are WSHSY and SAAADI. With V trimmed by 7 bases and J by 3 bases, 8 bases remained unmatched. The CDR3 is 15 amino acids. The CDR3 is CASNGGQGETDTQYF. The CDR3 DNA reads as TGCGCCAGCAACGGGGGACAGGGCGAGACAGATACGCAGTATTTT.

There are a few counts of this clonotype. This rearrangement joins TRBV6-6 to TRBJ2-1; 16 nucleotides align to TRBD2. The CDR3 length is 14 residues. J gave up 7 bases and V 10 bases, and 4 bases lay outside the gene matches. Germline V lookup: CDR1 MNHNY, CDR2 SVGAGI (reference sequence). DNA of the CDR3: TGTGCCACCGGGACTAGCGGGAGGGATAATGAGCAGTTCTTC. It yields the protein CATGTSGRDNEQFF.

This clonotype appeared many times. This chain joins TRBV6-1 and TRBJ1-3, with D unresolved. In germline, CDR1 is MNHNS, CDR2 SASEGT. Trimming left V 1 base short and J 4 bases short, with 14 bases between. CDR3 size: 16 residues. CDR3 nucleotide sequence: TGTGCCAGCAGTGAAGGGACCGGACGCGGGGGAAACACCATATATTTT. Protein: CASSEGTGRGGNTIYF.

This clonotype was picked up a small number of times. This sequence joins TRBV7-2 and TRBJ2-7; D is unresolved. CDR3 size: 13 residues. Germline values: CDR1 SGHTA, CDR2 FQGNSA. V dropped 4 bases and J dropped 0 bases, with 7 bases sitting between them. As DNA, the CDR3 is TGTGCCAGCAGCTCCCCGATCTCCTACGAGCAGTACTTC. It translates to CASSSPISYEQYF.

There are many counts of this clonotype. This rearrangement joins TRBV28 to TRBJ2-2, with a possible D match to TRBD1 (6 bases). CDR1 and CDR2 (germline): MDHEN, SYDVKM. The CDR3 has 14 residues. V was clipped by 5 bases and J by 4 bases, with 11 bases between them. CDR3 in amino acids: CASSLGTLTGELFF. The CDR3, as DNA: TGTGCCAGCAGTCTGGGGACACTCACCGGGGAGCTGTTTTTT.

This clonotype occurred many times. The chain has TRBV29-1 and TRBJ2-3; no reliable D call. The V end lost 4 bases, the J end lost 4 bases, and 6 bases lay between the germline ends. The CDR3 consists of 11 residues. Germline lookup yields CDR1 SQVTM and CDR2 ANQGSEA. In DNA form, the CDR3 reads TGCAGCGTTGTTAGAGCAGATACGCAGTATTTT. Protein: CSVVRADTQYF.

This clonotype was recorded many times. The chain has TRBV7-3 and TRBJ2-3, with unresolved D. The CDR3 spans 14 residues. CDR1 SGHTA and CDR2 FQGTGA come from the germline V gene. Trimming took 1 base from V and 6 from J, leaving 11 bases between them. The CDR3 loop is CASSLKFGSDTQYF. CDR3 sequence (DNA): TGTGCCAGCAGCTTAAAGTTTGGGTCGGATACGCAGTATTTT. Together with reference TRBV7-3 and TRBJ2-3, the CDR3 gives the full variable domain: GAGVSQTPSNKVTEKGKYVELRCDPISGHTALYWYRQSLGQGPEFLIYFQGTGAADDSGLPNDRFFAVRPEGSVSTLKIQRTERGDSAVYLCASSLKFGSDTQYFGPGTRLTVL.

This clonotype showed up many times. The chain couples TRBV12-3 or TRBV12-4 to TRBJ2-4; possibly TRBD2 for D (5 bases). This CDR3 has 13 amino acids. With 5 bases removed from V and 9 bases from J, the gap between germline ends came to 14 bases. The CDR3 sequence: CASSAQTNGIQYF. The CDR3, as DNA: TGTGCCAGCAGTGCACAGACTAACGGCATTCAGTACTTC.

The V and J genes are TRBV11-2 and TRBJ2-2; TRBD1 matches 9 bases. The V and J ends lost 6 bases and 1 base, in that order; junction bases with no gene match: 9. This CDR3 region has 17 residues. CDR1 is SGHAT, CDR2 FQNNGV, per germline. CDR3 in amino acids: CASSYRPGQGNTGELFF. The CDR3 DNA reads TGTGCCAGCAGTTACCGACCGGGACAGGGGAACACCGGGGAGCTGTTTTTT.

This clonotype was observed at least ten times. This chain uses TRBV20-1 with TRBJ1-5; unclear D gene. Germline CDR1 reads DFQATT; CDR2 reads SNEGSKA (reference sequence). V was trimmed by 3 bases and J by 2 bases, leaving 14 bases between them. CDR3 length: 15 residues. The CDR3 here is CSARVNFPGNQPQHF. The CDR3 DNA is TGCAGTGCTAGGGTCAATTTTCCAGGCAATCAGCCCCAGCATTTT.